The rows below give T cell receptor beta chains drawn from one sample of a study of CD8+ T cells in alopecia areata. Sequencing used immunoSEQ multiplex PCR; TCRdb keeps in-frame clones, though not all of them. The table has roughly 180,000 clones, 50% to 60% seen once; the top ten hold around 3%. The material sequenced was CD4+ T cells sorted from blood, taken at week 4, from a patient treated with tofacitinib. All receptors derive from a human donor with alopecia areata. Each CDR3 is given with its conserved first and last residue. Each record gives: clone size, D gene, J gene, V gene, CDR3 DNA, CDR3 protein. A D gene is named only where the DNA matches it firmly. A row's size may be missing; if present it is once, few, many or a size class.

-,-,TRBJ2-7,TRBV11-2,TGTGCCAGCAGCTTTCACAGGACAGTTTCCTACGAGCAGTACTTC,CASSFHRTVSYEQYF
-,-,TRBJ1-6,TRBV4-1,TGCGCCAGCAGCCAAGAGAGGAGGGGAGGATCACCCCTCCACTTT,CASSQERRGGSPLHF
-,TRBD1,TRBJ2-7,TRBV7-9,TGTGCCAGCAGCTCCGACAGGGGGTTACCCTACGAGCAGTACTTC,CASSSDRGLPYEQYF
-,TRBD1,TRBJ2-4,TRBV7-9,TGTGCCAGCAGCTTACGGACAGGGCGAGACATTCAGTACTTC,CASSLRTGRDIQYF
-,-,TRBJ2-7,TRBV7-7,TGTGCTAGCAGCACGGACAGAGAGGACGAGCAGTACTTC,CASSTDREDEQYF
few,-,TRBJ2-5,TRBV5-1,TGCGCCAGCAGCTTGGACCAAGAGACCCAGTACTTC,CASSLDQETQYF
-,-,TRBJ2-7,TRBV7-9,TGTGCCAGCAGCTTAACCGGGCCTCCCTACGAGCAGTACTTC,CASSLTGPPYEQYF
-,-,TRBJ2-7,TRBV30,TGTGCCTGGAGTAGGAGTCGTCCTTCTACCTACGAGCAGTACTTC,CAWSRSRPSTYEQYF
-,-,TRBJ1-6,TRBV30,TGTGCCTGGAGAGAATACAGGGACTCACCCCTCCACTTT,CAWREYRDSPLHF
few,-,TRBJ2-5,TRBV5-1,TGCGCCAGCAGCCCAGGTTTGGGGGGCCAAGAGACCCAGTACTTC,CASSPGLGGQETQYF
once,TRBD2,TRBJ2-3,TRBV9,TGTGCCAGCAGCGTAGCTTTGGGGACTAGCGGGGATAAGTTCACAGATACGCAGTATTTT,CASSVALGTSGDKFTDTQYF
few,-,TRBJ1-1,TRBV7-9,TGTGCCAGCAGCCGGGTGAACACTGAAGCTTTCTTT,CASSRVNTEAFF
-,-,TRBJ2-5,TRBV11-2,TGTGCCAGCAGCCGGCTGCAGGAGACCCAGTACTTC,CASSRLQETQYF
-,-,TRBJ1-6,TRBV28,TGTGCCAGCAGCCTTCTCAGGGGTTCACCCCTCCACTTT,CASSLLRGSPLHF
-,-,TRBJ2-2,TRBV29-1,TGCAGCGCCGTCCTGTACACCGGGGAGCTGTTTTTT,CSAVLYTGELFF
-,-,TRBJ1-5,TRBV30,TGTGCCTGGACAGGAGGAGATTATAGCAATCAGCCCCAGCATTTT,CAWTGGDYSNQPQHF
-,-,TRBJ2-1,TRBV2,TGTGCCAGCAGCCCTACCCCTTCAGGCAATGAGCAGTTCTTC,CASSPTPSGNEQFF
-,-,TRBJ1-1,TRBV11-2,TGTGCCAGCAGCTCGAGTCGGAGCACTGAAGCTTTCTTT,CASSSSRSTEAFF
-,-,TRBJ1-6,TRBV7-6,TGTGCCAGCAGCAACAATGGGGACTATTCACCCCTCCACTTT,CASSNNGDYSPLHF
-,TRBD2,TRBJ2-5,TRBV29-1,TGCAGCGTGATTGGGACTAGCGGGGGGCCGGAGACCCAGTACTTC,CSVIGTSGGPETQYF
once,TRBD1,TRBJ2-3,TRBV28,TGTGCCAGCAGTTTGCCTCGACAGGGAGCAGATACGCAGTATTTT,CASSLPRQGADTQYF
-,-,TRBJ1-5,TRBV2,TGTGCCAGCAGTGATCAGGTGAACCAGCCCCAGCATTTT,CASSDQVNQPQHF
many,-,TRBJ1-5,TRBV9,TGTGCCAGCAGCATCCGACCGAATCAGCCCCAGCATTTT,CASSIRPNQPQHF
-,TRBD1,TRBJ1-4,TRBV25-1,TGTGCCAGCAGTGAATTTGTAAAGGGGGCGGTATTTTTT,CASSEFVKGAVFF
-,-,TRBJ2-1,TRBV4-3,TGCGCCAGCAGCCAAGATCTGGGCCAAACCAATGAGCAGTTCTTC,CASSQDLGQTNEQFF
-,-,TRBJ2-2,TRBV30,TGTGCCTGGAGAACACTCCTAAGGGGCACCGGGGAGCTGTTTTTT,CAWRTLLRGTGELFF
few,-,TRBJ1-5,TRBV19,TGTGCCAGTAGGCAATTCACAGGGAATAGCCAGCCCCAGCATTTT,CASRQFTGNSQPQHF
-,TRBD2,TRBJ2-7,TRBV4-1,TGCGCCAGCAGCCAAGAGCAAGCGGGGGGCTCCTACGAGCAGTACTTC,CASSQEQAGGSYEQYF
few,TRBD1,TRBJ1-2,TRBV28,TGTGCCAGCAGTCCTGGACAGGTTGAATACTACGGCTACACCTTC,CASSPGQVEYYGYTF